The clone carrying this T cell receptor (beta chain) has just a few counts. Its cognate antigen is unknown. The CDR3 has 14 amino acids. CDR1 and CDR2 from the germline V gene are LGHNA and YSLEER. Trimming pared 0 bases from V and 7 bases from J, leaving 9 bases between. The entry originates in a study of CD8 T cells in ankylosing spondylitis. Regarding the study as a whole: Existing reports had already noted some motif variants in reactive arthritis synovial fluid and blood. Disease-linked clones displayed a CD8+ phenotype and appeared relatively rarely in peripheral blood. Typical of ankylosing spondylitis blood, it appeared, was a TCR beta motif of 7 or 8 highly homologous variants. Reportedly, significant enrichment of disease-linked clones occurred in matched ankylosing spondylitis synovial fluid.

Quantitative 5'-RACE with molecular barcodes was used to make the TCR beta libraries. MiXCR, applied by TCRdb to the 5' RACE reads, yields one record per CDR3 protein. Of around 770,000 distinct CDR3 sequences detected, about an eighth appear once; the ten largest clones hold less than 0.65%. The sample comprised blood, either unsorted or a sorted T cell fraction (not recorded which). The source of this sequence is a male donor with ankylosing spondylitis. The chain uses TRBV4-3 and TRBJ1-4, with a tentative D call TRBD1 (6 bases). The CDR3 coding sequence is TGCGCCAGCAGCCAAGATAGGGGGATTGAAAAACTGTTTTTT. It translates to CASSQDRGIEKLFF.